This TCR beta chain originates from a study of cytomegalovirus exposure and HLA in healthy donors (TCRdb year 2017). With respect to the entire study: An earlier analysis of approximately 640 of the donors reported roughly 270 Gb of sequence data and roughly 110 million unique TCR beta sequences from about 179 million T cells. Roughly 320 gigabases of sequencing data and about 92 million unique TCR sequences made up an early release that covered 500 to 700 HLA-typed donors. The genetic ancestry cluster associated with self-reported Caucasian donors included 81% of the approximately 430 genotyped donors. The study aimed to test whether signatures of past pathogen exposure could be identified by cataloging public T cell receptors. Using immunosequencing, the study profiled T cell repertoires from 500 to 800 subjects and related those repertoires to cytomegalovirus serostatus. Besides the first cohort of roughly 660 subjects, a separate validation cohort made up of around 120 different subjects was used. The study combined high-throughput TCR immunosequencing, statistical association of individual TCRs with disease status, and machine learning to predict cytomegalovirus infection status. To study patterns of TCR occurrence, a later analysis re-analyzed previously published TCR beta repertoires from 650 to 750 donors and added high-resolution HLA genotyping. In the later analysis, no new phenotypic data were used to find candidate immune exposures; instead, reliance was placed on TCR beta sequences and their occurrence across donors. To decide whether each TCR beta V gene segment behaved as functional or pseudogenic, an earlier analysis of approximately 600 of the donors relied on high-throughput TCR beta sequencing. Donor age, sex, ethnicity and CMV serostatus were compiled together with the repertoire data. Genome-wide SNP genotypes for about 65% of the roughly 670 donors were used in a later genetic analysis, which treated that subset as a discovery cohort. Every repertoire in the discovery cohort had been generated on one and the same sequencing platform. Class I and class II HLA loci were covered by the typing at four-digit resolution. Typing coverage varied by locus: roughly 620-640 donors for A, B, C, DRB1 and DQB1; some 520 for DQA1; 600 to 610 for DPA1; fewer than 480 for DPB1. A handful of DR-DQ haplotypes were handled as single units for association and clustering because linkage in the cohort was strong. Among roughly 400 genotyped donors of the cohort, an average of approximately 230,000 unique TCR beta nucleotide sequences were sequenced per donor, around 20% of them non-productive. Broad study findings and their caveats: At a false discovery rate of 0.05, a later analysis linked around 17,000 TCR beta sequences to specific HLA alleles. HLA typing was unavailable for some donors at each locus, so association tests used only the typed subset. In an earlier analysis of about 540 of the donors, most TCR beta V segments were observed in productive rearrangements about 87% or about 30% of the time, broadly matching IMGT annotations. The presence/absence analyses assumed that sequencing depth was roughly uniform across donors, and that assumption may not be true. Linkage disequilibrium might explain the correlated functional status among segregating V segments, but an unknown experimental factor could not be excluded. CMV serostatus was the only immune exposure information available for the cohort. In both the original and validation cohorts, the classifier was reported to diagnose cytomegalovirus status with high specificity and sensitivity. In a later analysis, HLA-associated TCR beta chains were found to be more clonally expanded and to have lower generation probabilities than equally common non-associated chains. In the study, approximately 160 TCR beta chains were listed as associated with cytomegalovirus. Several of the top co-occurrence clusters appeared to be linked to parvovirus B19, influenza, CMV and Epstein-Barr virus, according to a later analysis. A later genetic analysis reported fewer N-insertions in productive TCRs among donors in an Asian-associated ancestry cluster than the 666-donor mean. This cohort had only TCR beta chains sequenced, and the lack of alpha or paired-chain data limited which features could be detected. A later analysis found that TCR association rates varied across HLA loci, with DRB1 alleles showing the most associated TCRs and HLA-C alleles the fewest. In vitro tests confirmed that a few of the cytomegalovirus-associated TCR beta chains recognize cytomegalovirus antigens. Most TCR sequences were seen in very few donors, while some public TCRs were found in many individuals. The earlier analysis of 587 of the donors excluded some 15 rarely observed V segments, including chromosome 9 orphons, because counts were too low. Assigning TCR associations to individual alleles was difficult when HLA alleles, especially DR and DQ, strongly co-occurred. An association between a missense DCLRE1C variant and V-gene and J-gene trimming of TCR beta chains was found in a later genetic analysis and replicated in an independent cohort. A cluster of highly shared sequence variants was judged likely to be a technical artifact of the sequencing pipeline. The authors suggested that the approach could potentially be generalized to other disease states and immunological phenotypes. Some IMGT-functional V segments, including TRBV6-2 and TRBV6-3, could not be told apart with the 87-base-pair reads, so those segments were excluded. A further reported finding was that TCR beta sequences accurately predicted the HLA-A and HLA-B alleles for most subjects in the first cohort. A later analysis found that most CMV-associated TCR beta chains appeared HLA-restricted, with HLA associations seemingly driven largely by CMV exposure.

The library was made by the immunoSEQ multiplex PCR assay. For the multiplex PCR, a mixture combining 60 forward primers for TCR Vbeta segments and 13 reverse primers for TCR Jbeta segments was used. A multiplex PCR assay on genomic DNA amplified the CDR3 region of rearranged TCR beta genes. The amplified TCR beta libraries were sequenced on the Illumina HiSeq System as 87-base-pair reads. The authors' pipeline ran thus. Across the roughly 600 repertoires, a later analysis counted approximately 83 million unique TCR beta chains, around 11 million of which were shared by at least two donors. A nearest-neighbor algorithm error-corrected the raw reads and collapsed the reads into unique sequences, merging closely related sequences to remove PCR and sequencing errors. CDR3 sequences were aligned to IMGT reference sequences to assign V, D and J gene segments. For a sequence to be retained, a match of at least six nucleotides was required to both a V gene segment and a J gene segment. A rearrangement was called productive if the CDR3 had no stop codons and remained in frame with V and J, and every other rearrangement was called non-productive. CDR3 was defined according to IMGT convention as the region running from the second conserved V-encoded cysteine to the conserved J-encoded phenylalanine. The earlier analysis of some 580 of the donors excluded any sequence lacking an unambiguous match to a single V gene segment. An earlier analysis of approximately 590 of the donors classified V segments as functional when productive rearrangements were above 56.7% and as segregating when the standard deviation between donors was above 5%. A statistical classification framework was built for diagnosing cytomegalovirus status from the catalog of TCR beta chain sequences. V and J gene assignment, in a later analysis, came from comparing TCR nucleotide sequences with IMGT/GENE-DB human TR gene sequences. A later analysis assigned CDR3 sequences and most-parsimonious VDJ recombination scenarios with the TCRdist pipeline. In a later analysis, each TCR beta chain was defined by its CDR3 amino acid sequence together with its V-gene family, and reads lacking a unique V-gene family were excluded. As a way to deal with suspected cross-contamination and a sequencing artifact, a later analysis dropped 450 to 600 nucleotide sequences that were highly shared and had low generation probability. In a later analysis, a clonal expansion index was calculated for each public chain from normalized within-repertoire ranks of inferred template counts. In a later analysis, generation probabilities were computed using a VDJ recombination model fitted to out-of-frame rearrangements, and the results were checked against IGoR. A later analysis scored TCR-TCR, TCR-HLA and TCR-CMV co-occurrence with hypergeometric tests, applying a repertoire-size bias correction to TCR pairs. False discovery rates were estimated in a later analysis by permuting HLA or CMV assignments 20 times. In a later analysis, co-occurring TCRs were grouped using DBSCAN, with TCRdist sequence similarity added in when clustering inside HLA-allele-positive subsets. Repertoires with fewer than 30,000 or more than 120,000 public chains, plus five repertoires with anomalous nucleotide sharing, were excluded from co-occurrence clustering. TCRdb holds this immuneACCESS table with in-frame rearrangements only. Some clones are missing; in checked studies, unresolved V genes explain under half, and the rest has no known cause. V and J calls and clone size come straight from that table; D and trimming were deduced from the DNA. Within this sample are 100,000 to 150,000 clones, with about 84% of them counted one time only. Of the sample, approximately 1.1% is held by the ten largest clones.

In the germline V gene, CDR1 corresponds to SQVTM and CDR2 to ANQGSEA. The CDR3, from cysteine to phenylalanine, totals 13 residues. The sequence is cut down to CDR3 DNA, 39 bases in frame from base 1. V ends up 7 bases short and J 3 bases short, with an unmatched junction base count of 6. The cohort was made up of 666 healthy bone marrow donors. At the time of sampling, every cohort member was nominally healthy, though immune exposures that went unrecorded were likely present. The donor tested CMV seronegative, placing the donor among the approximately 400 seronegative members of the cohort. Every donor gave a peripheral blood sample, and the peripheral blood mononuclear cells from that sample were used for TCR beta sequencing. Genomic DNA extraction from the blood cell samples was performed with the Qiagen DNeasy Blood Extraction Kit. Comment on this clone: Its antigen has not been determined. No base quality values were provided; no much bigger clone lies one nucleotide off.

The V and J segments used are TRBV29-1 and TRBJ1-1, and TRBD1 matches 9 of the central bases. The sample consisted of PBMCs. The source is a boy younger than 18 in good health and CMV-seronegative. The nucleotide sequence reads TGCAGCGCCTCGACAGGGGGTGACACTGAAGCTTTCTTT. Its protein is CSASTGGDTEAFF.